The rows below give T cell receptor beta chains drawn from one sample of a study of blood T cell repertoires in COVID-19. The protocol was immunoSEQ multiplex PCR, while the TCRdb copy is restricted to in-frame clones and leaves out a portion. The sample carries 55,000 to 80,000 clones, around 87% recorded once. Input material: peripheral blood. The receptor set was obtained from a man aged 65-85 years with acute or convalescent COVID-19. The CDR3 runs from the conserved cysteine through the conserved F or W. A D gene is named only where the DNA matches it firmly. The listing skips clone size in some rows; elsewhere it reads once, few, many or a size class.

TGTGCCAGCAACTTGGGGGGGGGCCGGGAGCAGTACTTC | CASNLGGGREQYF | TRBJ2-7 | NA | TRBV5-8 | NA
TGTGCCAGTAGCCCGACAGAGAACTACGAGCAGTACTTC | CASSPTENYEQYF | TRBJ2-7 | NA | TRBV19 | NA
TGTGCCAGCAGCTCTCCCGGAAAGACAGGGCTGGTAACTGAAGCTTTCTTT | CASSSPGKTGLVTEAFF | TRBJ1-1 | TRBD1 | TRBV5-4 | few
TGTGCCAGCAGCCAGGGCTTGGACAGGGACGAGCAGTACTTC | CASSQGLDRDEQYF | TRBJ2-7 | TRBD1 | TRBV3-1/TRBV3-2 | NA
TGTGCCAGCAGCCCAGGACAGGGGTTTTACAATGAGCAGTTCTTC | CASSPGQGFYNEQFF | TRBJ2-1 | TRBD1 | TRBV27 | once
TGTGCCAGCAGAATGGGACAATCCGCCGGGGAGCTGTTTTTT | CASRMGQSAGELFF | TRBJ2-2 | NA | TRBV6-5 | NA
TGCGCCAGCAGCGAGAGGGGCGGGGGCCAGCATTTT | CASSERGGGQHF | TRBJ1-5 | NA | TRBV10-2 | NA
TGTGCCACCAATCCGGGACAGGGTTTTAGCTACACCTTC | CATNPGQGFSYTF | TRBJ1-2 | TRBD1 | TRBV24-1 | NA
TGTGCCAGCAGCTCAGAGACTAGCGGGAGTAGTGAGCAGTTCTTC | CASSSETSGSSEQFF | TRBJ2-1 | TRBD2 | TRBV5-4 | NA
TGTGCCACCAGAGAGGCGGCGTACTACGAGCAGTACTTC | CATREAAYYEQYF | TRBJ2-7 | NA | TRBV15 | NA
TGCGCCAGCAGCTTGGCCACTAGCACTCGGCAGTACTTC | CASSLATSTRQYF | TRBJ2-7 | NA | TRBV5-1 | NA
TGCGCCAGCGGAAGTAGCGGGAGAAGTAGGACCGGGGAGCTGTTTTTT | CASGSSGRSRTGELFF | TRBJ2-2 | TRBD2 | TRBV5-1 | NA
TGTGCCAGCAGCAAGGGACTAGCGGGAGGGCCAGCAGATACGCAGTATTTT | CASSKGLAGGPADTQYF | TRBJ2-3 | TRBD2 | TRBV5-4 | NA
TGTGCCAGCAGCCAAGTCGGACATAGCACAGATACGCAGTATTTT | CASSQVGHSTDTQYF | TRBJ2-3 | NA | TRBV3-1/TRBV3-2 | NA
TGTGCCAGCAGCCCACGGACAGGGGCGAATGGTGGCTACACCTTC | CASSPRTGANGGYTF | TRBJ1-2 | TRBD1 | TRBV11-1 | once
TGTGCCAGCAGCTTAGCACAGGGGGCGATCGGGGAGCTGTTTTTT | CASSLAQGAIGELFF | TRBJ2-2 | TRBD1 | TRBV7-6 | NA
TGTGCCAGCAGCGCCTCAGGGGATGGTTACGAGCAGTACTTC | CASSASGDGYEQYF | TRBJ2-7 | NA | TRBV5-4 | NA
TGCGCCAGCAGTCTCAGCGGGTCCCGCCAAGAGACCCAGTACTTC | CASSLSGSRQETQYF | TRBJ2-5 | NA | TRBV5-1 | NA
TGTGCCAGCAGTTTTGGGACTAGCGGGATAGGCGAGCAGTACTTC | CASSFGTSGIGEQYF | TRBJ2-7 | TRBD2 | TRBV6-6 | NA
TGTGCCAGCAGTTTTCTAGCGGGCGATGAGCAGTTCTTC | CASSFLAGDEQFF | TRBJ2-1 | TRBD2 | TRBV28 | NA
TGTGCCAGCTCACCAGCCCAGGGGGCAAACACCATATATTTT | CASSPAQGANTIYF | TRBJ1-3 | TRBD1 | TRBV18 | NA
TGTGCCAGCAGCTTAGGCAGGGGGGATGGCTACACCTTC | CASSLGRGDGYTF | TRBJ1-2 | TRBD1 | TRBV7-2 | NA
TGTGCCAGCAGCGTAGAAAGCGGGGTCTCCTACGAGCAGTACTTC | CASSVESGVSYEQYF | TRBJ2-7 | TRBD2 | TRBV9 | NA
TGTGCCATCGTGGGGCTGTACTCCTCTGGAAACACCATATATTTT | CAIVGLYSSGNTIYF | TRBJ1-3 | NA | TRBV19 | NA
TGTGCCAGCAGCGTTACGGGAGGGTCGACCAATGAGCAGTTCTTC | CASSVTGGSTNEQFF | TRBJ2-1 | TRBD2 | TRBV9 | NA
TGTGCCAGTAACTCCCGGGGGGGCCCCTCTGGAAACACCATATATTTT | CASNSRGGPSGNTIYF | TRBJ1-3 | NA | TRBV19 | NA
TGTGCCAGTAGTAGGGGACAGGATAATTCACCCCTCCACTTT | CASSRGQDNSPLHF | TRBJ1-6 | TRBD1 | TRBV19 | NA
TGTGCCAGTAGAGATCCGGGACAGGGGACCTCTAACACCATATATTTT | CASRDPGQGTSNTIYF | TRBJ1-3 | TRBD1 | TRBV19 | NA
TGTGCCAGCAGATCCGGGACAGGGTCGGAGACCCAGTACTTC | CASRSGTGSETQYF | TRBJ2-5 | TRBD1 | TRBV11-3 | NA
TGTGCCAGCAGTGAAGGTGGGCAGCCTAATGAAAAACTGTTTTTT | CASSEGGQPNEKLFF | TRBJ1-4 | NA | TRBV2 | NA
TGTGCCAGCAGCCAAGATGGGGCCGATCAGGGCTATGGCTACACCTTC | CASSQDGADQGYGYTF | TRBJ1-2 | NA | TRBV3-1/TRBV3-2 | NA
TGTGCCATCAGTGGGCCATCTCGGGACACCTATAATTCACCCCTCCACTTT | CAISGPSRDTYNSPLHF | TRBJ1-6 | NA | TRBV10-3 | few
TGTGCCTGGAGTGTAACAGGGCCTGAGTTGACTTTCTTT | CAWSVTGPELTFF | TRBJ1-1 | NA | TRBV30 | NA
TGTGCCAGCAGCCTCGACAGAGCGGGGGGGTACAATGAGCAGTTCTTC | CASSLDRAGGYNEQFF | TRBJ2-1 | TRBD2 | TRBV3-1/TRBV3-2 | NA
TGTGCCACCGTCCCCGGGTCCTCGGGGGGCTACACCTTC | CATVPGSSGGYTF | TRBJ1-2 | NA | TRBV10-3 | NA
TGTGCCCCCGATGAACCAGGCTGCGGGAACCCTGAAGCTTTCTTT | CAPDEPGCGNPEAFF | TRBJ1-1 | NA | TRBV24-1 | NA
TGCGCCAGCAGCTTGTCCCCGGGACTAGCAAATGAGCAGTTCTTC | CASSLSPGLANEQFF | TRBJ2-1 | TRBD2 | TRBV5-1 | NA
TGCGCCAGCAGCCTCGATCCCGGGACAGGGGGCCAGGATCAGCCCCAGCATTTT | CASSLDPGTGGQDQPQHF | TRBJ1-5 | TRBD1 | TRBV4-1 | few
TGTGCCAGCAGCACCACTGATGGAAACACCATATATTTT | CASSTTDGNTIYF | TRBJ1-3 | NA | TRBV9 | NA
TGTGCCAGCTCACCCCGAGCGGGGGATAACACCGGGGAGCTGTTTTTT | CASSPRAGDNTGELFF | TRBJ2-2 | TRBD2 | TRBV18 | NA
TGCGCCAGCAGCTTAGAGGCCGCCACCGCGAACACCGGGGAGCTGTTTTTT | CASSLEAATANTGELFF | TRBJ2-2 | NA | TRBV5-1 | NA
TGTGCCAGCAGACCGGGGGGCGGGGCCGGGGCTGAAGCTTTCTTT | CASRPGGGAGAEAFF | TRBJ1-1 | NA | TRBV5-6 | few
TGTGCCAGCAGCAACCTAATACAGGGGGACAACACTGAAGCTTTCTTT | CASSNLIQGDNTEAFF | TRBJ1-1 | NA | TRBV21-1 | NA
TGTGCCAGCAGCCTTGGGGCGACCCAAGGCAATGAGCAGTTCTTC | CASSLGATQGNEQFF | TRBJ2-1 | NA | TRBV9 | NA
TGTGCCAGCAGTAGGACAAACACAGGGACGGGCAATCAGCCCCAGCATTTT | CASSRTNTGTGNQPQHF | TRBJ1-5 | NA | TRBV28 | NA
TGCGCCAGCAGCCCGGGTGGTGGCAATCAGCCCCAGCATTTT | CASSPGGGNQPQHF | TRBJ1-5 | NA | TRBV5-1 | NA
TGTGCCAGTAGTCCCCAGGGATTTCGTTCACCCCTCCACTTT | CASSPQGFRSPLHF | TRBJ1-6 | NA | TRBV19 | once
TGTGCCAGCAGCTTAGTAGCTAGCGGGGGGGGTCGGGAGACCCAGTACTTC | CASSLVASGGGRETQYF | TRBJ2-5 | TRBD2 | TRBV7-2 | NA
TGTGCCTGGAGTTGGACAGGGAGAGTCGGGAATCAGCCCCAGCATTTT | CAWSWTGRVGNQPQHF | TRBJ1-5 | TRBD1 | TRBV30 | NA
TGTGCCAGCAGTTTTAGGAGCTCCTACGAGCAGTACTTC | CASSFRSSYEQYF | TRBJ2-7 | NA | TRBV28 | NA
TGTGCCAGCAGCCTCATTCTAGCGGGAGGCGAATGGACCTACGAGCAGTACTTC | CASSLILAGGEWTYEQYF | TRBJ2-7 | NA | TRBV21-1 | few
TGTGCCACCAGTGATCGGCAGGGTTGGGAGACCCAGTACTTC | CATSDRQGWETQYF | TRBJ2-5 | NA | TRBV24-1 | NA
TGTGCCAGCAGCTTGGCCGCGGGGATAGGGTTCACAGATACGCAGTATTTT | CASSLAAGIGFTDTQYF | TRBJ2-3 | NA | TRBV5-4 | once
TGTGCCAGCAGCTTAGAAGGTAGCGGGGCCGGGGAGCTGTTTTTT | CASSLEGSGAGELFF | TRBJ2-2 | TRBD2 | TRBV7-2 | NA
TGCAGCGTTGAAGGGTCGAGTAACCAAGAGACCCAGTACTTC | CSVEGSSNQETQYF | TRBJ2-5 | NA | TRBV29-1 | NA
TGTGCCAGCACCAATTCGCGACAGAGAAGCTCTGGAAACACCATATATTTT | CASTNSRQRSSGNTIYF | TRBJ1-3 | NA | TRBV5-4 | NA
TGCGCCAGCAGCTCAGCGAGGGCCTATGGCTACACCTTC | CASSSARAYGYTF | TRBJ1-2 | NA | TRBV5-1 | NA
TGCAGCGTTGACACAGGGTCCTATGGCTACACCTTC | CSVDTGSYGYTF | TRBJ1-2 | NA | TRBV29-1 | NA
TGTGCCAGTAGTCACTCCGGGACAGGGGGTACAGATACGCAGTATTTT | CASSHSGTGGTDTQYF | TRBJ2-3 | TRBD1 | TRBV19 | NA
TGTGCCAGCAGCCAACGGGATCCCAGCCCCTACGAGCAGTACTTC | CASSQRDPSPYEQYF | TRBJ2-7 | NA | TRBV14 | few